The sequence of this T cell receptor (beta chain) was determined in a study of T-cell memory formation after mild COVID-19. About the research overall: Clustering of TCRs was largely donor specific.

Study results and limitations: Among clones contracting day 15 to 85, CD4/CD8 was balanced, whereas later expanders leaned CD4+.

V was cut by 2 bases and J by 2 bases, with 11 bases left in between. This CDR3 has 16 residues. Germline V gene sequence: CDR1 SGHRS, CDR2 YFSETQ. MiXCR was run by TCRdb on the 5' RACE reads, yielding one entry per CDR3 protein. The data contain about 350,000 distinct CDR3 sequences, 25% to 30% of them singletons. Worth noting for this clonotype: Its antigen is still unknown.

The sequence derives from an adult woman who had mild COVID-19 (a few samples of this study predate the infection). Cell type and time point are not known. This chain links TRBV5-1 with TRBJ2-6; D unclear. Input material: PBMCs or a T cell subset sorted from them (not recorded which). Here the CDR3 DNA reads TGCGCCAGCAGCTTAGACGGTTCTGCTGGGGCCAACGTCCTGACTTTC. Encoded protein: CASSLDGSAGANVLTF.